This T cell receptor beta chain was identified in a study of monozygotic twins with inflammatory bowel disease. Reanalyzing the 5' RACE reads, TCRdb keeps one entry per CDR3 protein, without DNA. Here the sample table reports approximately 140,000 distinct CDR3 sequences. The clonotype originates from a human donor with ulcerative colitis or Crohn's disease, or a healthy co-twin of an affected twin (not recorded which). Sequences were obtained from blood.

CDR3 in amino acids: CSAHGGGTTYNEQFF. V gene TRBV29-1 combines with J gene TRBJ2-1; TCRdb picks TRBD1, but there is no DNA to check that call. This CDR3 is 15 amino acids long. Germline CDR1 and CDR2: SQVTM and ANQGSEA.